The source of this T cell receptor beta chain is a study of graft-versus-host responses after intestinal transplantation (dated by TCRdb to about 2021). Describing the broader study: The transplants that recipients got were multivisceral, liver-intestinal, or isolated intestinal. Bulk TCR-beta CDR3 sequencing was used to track graft-versus-host and host-versus-graft alloreactive T cell clones in the graft, circulation and bone marrow after intestinal transplantation. Alloreactive clones were identified by sequencing pre-transplant mixed lymphocyte reaction products and comparing them with unstimulated pre-transplant donor and recipient T cells. Donor T cell macrochimerism was defined as a peak of at least 4% donor T cells among recipient peripheral blood mononuclear cells. The cohort enrolled approximately 24 intestinal transplant recipients, one of whom was a retransplant, and 3 patients without pretransplant specimens were excluded. Instead of going to the commercial service, samples from a few later patients were sequenced in-house on an Illumina MiSeq and processed with MiXCR. Every recipient was given anti-thymocyte globulin induction, then maintenance tacrolimus and steroids for 3 to 4 years.

The library came from the immunoSEQ multiplex PCR assay. For most patients, genomic DNA was isolated with the Qiagen DNeasy Blood and Tissue Kit and shipped frozen to Adaptive Biotechnologies for TCR sequencing. For most patients, high-throughput TCR-beta CDR3 sequencing of genomic DNA was performed by Adaptive Biotechnologies. The original pipeline was this. Adaptive's ImmunoSEQ software supplied the TCR sequencing data for 15 to 20 patients, while MiXCR and VDJtools were used to process a few other patients. To correct CD4 versus CD8 sorting errors, any sequence found in both subsets at a frequency ratio below 5:1 was removed. CDR3 nucleotide sequences shared between donor and recipient were removed because the origin of such sequences could not be assigned. Alloreactive clones required at least 2-fold expansion over unstimulated cells and minimum CFSE-low frequency of 0.002% (template counts) or 0.001% (read counts). Mappable clones were those detected in sequenced pre-transplant spleen, lymph node, or MLR CFSE-low populations of the donor or recipient. Cumulative frequency of alloreactive clones was calculated as a percentage of all sequences weighted by copy number. TCRdb took over this immuneACCESS table, retaining in-frame rearrangements with V and J assigned. Such tables are incomplete; in checked studies, under half of the missing clones stem from an unresolved V gene, and the remainder is unexplained. The V and J calls and clone size were taken over from that table, and D and trimming were inferred from the DNA. Present in this sample are 80,000 to 95,000 clones, just over 90% of which were seen just once. Together, the top ten hold roughly 6% of the sample.

The research as a whole found: GvH clones were detected in recipient bone marrow, and some appeared earlier in ileal mucosa or blood, consistent with an intestinal mucosal origin. Early after transplant, peak levels of circulating GvH clones were associated with declines in HvG clones. In patients with donor T cell macrochimerism, the allografts had high GvH to HvG T cell clonal ratios. Conclusions were limited by the relatively low number and heterogeneity of intestinal transplant patients.

Via the germline V gene, CDR1 is MNHEY and CDR2 SVGAGI. V was cut back by 5 bases and J by 6 bases, leaving a gap of 16 bases between them. Measured from the cysteine to the phenylalanine, the CDR3 is 14 residues long. Only the CDR3 DNA stays, 42 bases, in frame from base 1. As regards this clone: This receptor's antigen is unknown. No base quality information exists; no much larger clone differs at one position.

Per the publication, the time point label means: cells obtained before transplantation from donor or recipient. CD3+CD4+ and CD3+CD8+ populations were FACS-sorted from unstimulated pre-transplant donor and recipient cells taken from spleen or lymph nodes. The chain uses TRBV6-5 and TRBJ1-1, and possibly TRBD1, on 6 matching bases. This sample comprised unstimulated CD8+ T cells sorted from spleen or lymph node cells, obtained before intestinal transplant. This clonotype originated in a human donor who received an intestinal transplant. This receptor carries the CDR3 CASSTPKGEAEAFF. The DNA sequence is given as TGTGCCAGCAGTACCCCGAAGGGGGAAGCTGAAGCTTTCTTT.